These T cell receptor beta chains were read from a single sample in a study of T-cell reconstitution after alpha-beta-depleted transplantation in children. TCRdb reprocessed the PCR reads with MiXCR, giving one entry per CDR3 protein. The sample includes almost 500,000 distinct CDR3 sequences, about 12% of them seen just once. This specimen was PBMCs from the stem cell graft donor, taken from the stem cell graft. The receptors here all came from a human donor who donated a stem cell graft to a child with combined immunodeficiency. CDR3s leave out the opening cysteine and the closing phenylalanine or tryptophan.

J: TRBJ2-1
V: TRBV13
CDR3: ASSLGDRGLSYNEQF

J: TRBJ2-1
V: TRBV12-3/TRBV12-4
CDR3: ASSLSSIYNEQF

J: TRBJ2-7
V: TRBV12-3/TRBV12-4
CDR3: ASSASGRSSYEQY

J: TRBJ2-1
V: TRBV12-3/TRBV12-4
CDR3: ASSPGIQGGEQF

J: TRBJ2-7
V: TRBV7-2
CDR3: ASTETSGSSYEQY

J: TRBJ1-1
V: TRBV20-1
CDR3: SASGHRDTEAF

J: TRBJ2-3
V: TRBV7-9
CDR3: ASSLGLTATSTDTQY

J: TRBJ2-3
V: TRBV20-1
CDR3: SARAGASDTQY

J: TRBJ2-4
V: TRBV12-3/TRBV12-4
CDR3: ASSTGLRGAINIQY

J: TRBJ1-2
V: TRBV7-8
CDR3: ASSAPRGVYGYT

J: TRBJ2-7
V: TRBV12-3/TRBV12-4
CDR3: ASSLGTGTGSYEQY

J: TRBJ1-1
V: TRBV15
CDR3: ATSRRGQPNTEAF

J: TRBJ1-6
V: TRBV4-3
CDR3: ASSQSRPGGYNSPLH

J: TRBJ2-1
V: TRBV5-1
CDR3: ASSLQRQVTEQF

J: TRBJ1-5
V: TRBV2
CDR3: ASSPFGGRNQPQH

J: TRBJ1-2
V: TRBV5-1
CDR3: ASSELGAGGYT

J: TRBJ2-7
V: TRBV5-1
CDR3: ASSLGASGTTISYEQY

J: TRBJ2-5
V: TRBV12-3/TRBV12-4
CDR3: ASSLRGADETQY

J: TRBJ2-3
V: TRBV20-1
CDR3: SARERGWAKQDTQY

J: TRBJ2-3
V: TRBV4-2
CDR3: ASSQDPGGLTDTQY

J: TRBJ1-5
V: TRBV4-2
CDR3: ASSQITGTKNNQPQH

J: TRBJ2-5
V: TRBV27
CDR3: ASSLYYSPLDQETQY

J: TRBJ2-5
V: TRBV20-1
CDR3: SASPSGGAEETQY

J: TRBJ2-1
V: TRBV5-1
CDR3: ASSLGRASESSYNEQF

J: TRBJ2-3
V: TRBV20-1
CDR3: SAIGAGFGASTQY

J: TRBJ2-7
V: TRBV10-3
CDR3: AISESGTGSSYEQY

J: TRBJ2-3
V: TRBV3-1
CDR3: ASSSTGALTDTQY

J: TRBJ1-2
V: TRBV10-3
CDR3: ASTYSIGQNYGYT

J: TRBJ2-2
V: TRBV7-3
CDR3: ASSETGTNTGELF

J: TRBJ1-5
V: TRBV6-6
CDR3: ATRLARVQPQH

J: TRBJ2-3
V: TRBV27
CDR3: ASSLLGVDTQY

J: TRBJ2-6
V: TRBV10-3
CDR3: AISESQGDSGANVLT

J: TRBJ2-7
V: TRBV4-2
CDR3: ASRKTGSEQY

J: TRBJ2-3
V: TRBV10-3
CDR3: AIKGPGVATQY

J: TRBJ2-2
V: TRBV5-1
CDR3: ASSLGGPSTGELF

J: TRBJ2-3
V: TRBV12-3/TRBV12-4
CDR3: ASISGTDTQY

J: TRBJ2-7
V: TRBV6-1
CDR3: ASSRRAGKTYEQY

J: TRBJ2-1
V: TRBV6-2/TRBV6-3
CDR3: ASSYVNQEQF

J: TRBJ2-1
V: TRBV6-2/TRBV6-3
CDR3: ASSYSASNEQF

J: TRBJ2-1
V: TRBV7-9
CDR3: ASSPFTGISYNEQF

J: TRBJ2-2
V: TRBV6-5
CDR3: ASSPLGANTGELF

J: TRBJ1-1
V: TRBV29-1
CDR3: SVEWRARTEAF

J: TRBJ2-7
V: TRBV4-3
CDR3: ASSQRLAAYEQY

J: TRBJ1-2
V: TRBV3-1
CDR3: ASSQTGLGSGYT

J: TRBJ2-1
V: TRBV12-3/TRBV12-4
CDR3: ASSFTGTSGRGRQF

J: TRBJ1-2
V: TRBV30
CDR3: AWSGTGGNGYT

J: TRBJ2-7
V: TRBV5-6
CDR3: ASSLAGLSNEQY

J: TRBJ1-5
V: TRBV9
CDR3: ASSETPYSNQPQH

J: TRBJ1-3
V: TRBV19
CDR3: ASSPGESSGNTIY

J: TRBJ2-1
V: TRBV2
CDR3: ASSRGTSGTSEQF

J: TRBJ2-3
V: TRBV12-3/TRBV12-4
CDR3: ASSLFPRDTQY

J: TRBJ1-5
V: TRBV12-3/TRBV12-4
CDR3: ASSPRGTDPNSNQPQH

J: TRBJ2-3
V: TRBV12-3/TRBV12-4
CDR3: ASPPPAGTGTDTQY